These 16 T cell receptor beta chains were sequenced from one sample in a study of PD-L1 blockade in urothelial cancer (dated by TCRdb to 2015 to 2018). In the paper's terms, the time point label means: pretreatment peripheral blood. The library was built by means of the immunoSEQ multiplex PCR assay. This immuneACCESS table, as held by TCRdb, lists in-frame sequences with V and J called but not all clones. Of the missing ones, under half trace to an unresolved V gene in checked studies; the others have no known cause. For this sample there are 55,000 to 80,000 clones; approximately 83% appear just once. Together, the top ten hold approximately 15% of the sample. Sequencing used PBMCs, obtained around atezolizumab (anti-PD-L1) treatment. The receptor source for this set is a man between 60 and 75 years old with urothelial cancer.

V is TRBV5-6 and J is TRBJ2-3; a possible D gene is TRBD1 (6 bases). The germline V gene has CDR1 SGHDT and CDR2 YYEEEE. V was trimmed by 3 bases and J by 6 bases, leaving 11 bases between them. The CDR3 covers 13 residues. CDR3 nucleotides: TGTGCCAGCAGCTACACAGGGCGGGATACGCAGTATTTT. It codes for CASSYTGRDTQYF.

V usage is TRBV10-2 and J usage is TRBJ2-1, with TRBD2 as a possible D gene (7 bases). V lost 0 bases and J lost 6, with 15 bases in between. Germline CDR1 and CDR2: WSHSY and SAAADI. The CDR3 sequence is 16 residues long. In DNA, the CDR3 is TGCGCCAGCAGTGAGTCTGGGGGGGGCCGGTCCAATGAGCAGTTCTTC. Residues: CASSESGGGRSNEQFF.

The chain recombines TRBV28 with TRBJ2-7; D perhaps matches TRBD1 (5 bases). The V gene's germline CDR1 is MDHEN and CDR2 SYDVKM. The CDR3 length is 14 residues. V lost 2 bases, J lost 6 bases, and 14 bases lay in between. The chain's CDR3 is CASSLQARVGEQYF. The CDR3 region has the DNA TGTGCCAGCAGTTTACAGGCCAGGGTTGGCGAGCAGTACTTC.

The chain couples TRBV5-6 to TRBJ1-5, with a weak D call TRBD1 (5 bases). V was clipped by 6 bases and J by 7 bases, with 26 bases between them. The CDR3 is 17 residues long. In germline, CDR1 is SGHDT, CDR2 YYEEEE. CDR3 DNA: TGTGCCAGCACAATAAACGCCGGGACTATGTCGCCCCAGCCCCAGCATTTT. As protein: CASTINAGTMSPQPQHF.

This clone has a handful of counts. The chain has TRBV6-5 and TRBJ2-3, with 11 bases that match TRBD2. Germline V gene data show CDR1 as MNHEY and CDR2 as SVGAGI. The CDR3 is 15 amino acids. After removal of 5 bases from V and 2 bases from J, the junction contained 3 bases not matched to a gene. This CDR3 is CASSAGLAATDTQYF. The CDR3 bases are TGTGCCAGCAGTGCGGGACTAGCGGCCACAGATACGCAGTATTTT.

In nucleotides, the CDR3 is TGTGCCAGCAGCCCCCGTCAAAGGAGTGAAAAACTGTTTTTT. This encodes CASSPRQRSEKLFF. The chain combines TRBV9 with TRBJ1-4; D is unresolved. Germline V lookup: CDR1 SGDLS, CDR2 YYNGEE. There are 14 residues in the CDR3. V shed 4 bases and J shed 7 bases, with 14 bases lying between them.

V is TRBV6-1 and J is TRBJ1-1; D is ambiguous. Germline CDR1 is MNHNS and CDR2 is SASEGT. Deletions cut 5 bases from V and 4 bases from J, with 5 bases between. The CDR3 has 11 residues. As DNA, the CDR3 is TGTGCCAGCAGTTCATTCACTGAAGCTTTCTTT. It specifies CASSSFTEAFF.

V gene TRBV28 combines with J gene TRBJ1-1; 9 bases align to TRBD1. Looked up from germline, CDR1 is MDHEN and CDR2 is SYDVKM. After removal of 3 bases from V and 0 bases from J, the junction contained 2 bases not matched to a gene. This CDR3 region has 15 residues. The CDR3 DNA reads TGTGCCAGCAGTTTGACAGGGGGTGTGAACACTGAAGCTTTCTTT. This codes for CASSLTGGVNTEAFF.

This chain joins TRBV11-2 and TRBJ1-1; TRBD1 agrees at 11 bases. Trimming took 3 bases from V and 13 from J; bases not matched to a gene: 4. The CDR3 spans 12 residues. Germline-derived CDR1 and CDR2 are SGHAT and FQNNGV. CDR3 in amino acids: CASSFRTGGFFF. The CDR3 nucleotides are TGTGCCAGCAGCTTCCGGACAGGGGGCTTTTTCTTT.

V and J are TRBV11-2 and TRBJ2-7, with D maybe TRBD1 (5 bases). Germline V CDR1 and CDR2: SGHAT, FQNNGV. The germline V and J ends were trimmed by 3 bases and 0 bases, with 9 bases remaining between them. The CDR3 has 14 residues. The CDR3 reads CASSLVQGSYEQYF. As DNA, the CDR3 is TGTGCCAGCAGCTTGGTCCAGGGCTCCTACGAGCAGTACTTC.

The V gene is TRBV18, the J gene TRBJ1-6; D is possibly TRBD1 (5 bases). V lost 4 bases, J lost 6 bases, and 13 bases lay in between. Germline-derived CDR1 and CDR2 are KGHSH and LQKENI. This CDR3 comprises 15 residues. CDR3 sequence (DNA): TGTGCCAGCTCACGAGACGGAAGGGGTAATTCACCCCTCCACTTT. Residues: CASSRDGRGNSPLHF.

The V and J genes are TRBV5-1 and TRBJ2-6, with a possible D match to TRBD2 (5 bases). V was shortened by 5 bases and J by 3 bases, with 15 bases between the two germline ends. The CDR3 consists of 16 residues. Per germline, CDR1 SGHRS and CDR2 YFSETQ. The CDR3 nucleotides are TGCGCCAGCAGGTTGCAGACGGGAAGTGGGGCCAACGTCCTGACTTTC. Translation gives CASRLQTGSGANVLTF.

V is TRBV5-1 and J is TRBJ2-6, with a tentative D call TRBD1 (6 bases). This CDR3 has 16 amino acids. The ends were cut back, 4 bases at V and 0 bases at J, with 11 bases in the middle. Germline V lookup: CDR1 SGHRS, CDR2 YFSETQ. The CDR3 DNA is TGCGCCAGCAGCGCAGGGGTTTACTCTGGGGCCAACGTCCTGACTTTC. This codes for CASSAGVYSGANVLTF.

The chain joins TRBV2 to TRBJ1-6; 9 bases match TRBD1. The CDR3 spans 14 residues. With 6 bases clipped from V and 10 bases from J, the junction kept 7 bases outside the gene matches. Germline V gives CDR1 SNHLY, CDR2 FYNNEI. For the CDR3, the DNA is TGTGCCAGCAGCGGACAGGGGCAGGGGTCACCCCTCCACTTT. Its protein is CASSGQGQGSPLHF.

The chain carries TRBV7-9 and TRBJ1-4, with 9 bases matching TRBD1. Germline CDR1 SEHNR, CDR2 FQNEAQ (reference sequence). This CDR3 comprises 15 residues. V lost 4 bases and J lost 8; bases outside the gene matches: 8. The CDR3: CASSSYGTGSEKLFF. The CDR3 coding sequence is TGTGCCAGCAGCTCCTACGGGACAGGGAGCGAAAAACTGTTTTTT.

The V and J genes are TRBV7-9 and TRBJ2-2; no firm D call. The CDR3 is 17 residues long. The germline V and J ends were trimmed by 3 bases and 0 bases, with 14 bases remaining between them. The germline CDR1 and CDR2 sequences are SEHNR and FQNEAQ (reference sequence). In DNA form, the CDR3 reads TGTGCCAGCAGCTTTATCGCTGGGCTGGCGAACACCGGGGAGCTGTTTTTT. Protein product: CASSFIAGLANTGELFF.